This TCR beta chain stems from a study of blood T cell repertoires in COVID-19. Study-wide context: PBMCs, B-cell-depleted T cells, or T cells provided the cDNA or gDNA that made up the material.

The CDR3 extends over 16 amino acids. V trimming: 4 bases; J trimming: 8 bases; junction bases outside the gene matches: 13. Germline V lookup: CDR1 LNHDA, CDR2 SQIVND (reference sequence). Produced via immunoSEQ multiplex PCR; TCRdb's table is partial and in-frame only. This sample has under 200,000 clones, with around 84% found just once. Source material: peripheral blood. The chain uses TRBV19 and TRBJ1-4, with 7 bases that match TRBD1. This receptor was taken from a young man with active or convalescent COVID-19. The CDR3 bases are TGTGCCAGTAGTAGGGGACAGACCGGGGCGTCCGAAAAACTGTTTTTT. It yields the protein CASSRGQTGASEKLFF.